What follows are 17 T cell receptor beta chains derived from one specimen sequenced in a study of shared clonotypes between healthy human individuals. The protocol was immunoSEQ multiplex PCR, while the TCRdb copy is restricted to in-frame clones and leaves out a portion. Among some 500,000 clones listed, roughly 95% were seen once. Sequencing used naive CD4+ T cells sorted from blood. As to subset: CD45RA+ positively selected. The receptor set was obtained from a woman younger than 45 in good health.

The V gene is TRBV13, the J gene TRBJ2-7, with 7 nucleotides matching TRBD2. Germline lookup yields CDR1 PRHDT and CDR2 FYEKMQ (reference sequence). The V gene end was trimmed by 4 bases and the J gene end by 2 bases; junction bases not matched to a gene: 11. The CDR3 is 16 amino acids. CDR3: CASSSRHWGGTYEQYF. In DNA form, the CDR3 reads TGTGCCAGCAGCTCCCGACATTGGGGGGGAACCTACGAGCAGTACTTC.

This chain joins TRBV4-1 and TRBJ2-3, with a tentative D call TRBD1 (5 bases). Germline CDR1 reads MGHRA; CDR2 reads YSYEKL. V was clipped by 0 bases and J by 2 bases, with 9 bases between them. CDR3 length: 15 residues. CDR3 coding DNA: TGCGCCAGCAGCCAAGAAGGGGAACTCACAGATACGCAGTATTTT. Translating it yields CASSQEGELTDTQYF.

The chain has TRBV11-2 and TRBJ2-1; 11 bases align to TRBD2. CDR1 SGHAT and CDR2 FQNNGV come from the germline V gene. CDR3 size: 17 residues. The trim removed 5 bases at V and 6 bases at J, leaving 12 bases unmatched. The CDR3 here is CASSVSTSGRFSNEQFF. CDR3 in DNA: TGTGCCAGCAGCGTTAGCACTAGCGGGAGATTTAGCAATGAGCAGTTCTTC.

The V gene is TRBV20-1, the J gene TRBJ2-1; D is ambiguous. Germline CDR1 DFQATT, CDR2 SNEGSKA (reference sequence). The CDR3 extends over 11 amino acids. Between the trimmed V and J ends, which lost 5 bases and 6 bases, there was a span of 8 bases. The CDR3 nucleotides are TGCAGTGCTCCGAGAGGCAATGAGCAGTTCTTC. Its protein is CSAPRGNEQFF.

This sequence joins TRBV2 and TRBJ1-1; D is perhaps TRBD1 (6 bases). This CDR3 contains 13 residues. The V end lost 8 bases, the J end lost 1 base, and 11 bases lay between the germline ends. CDR1 is SNHLY, CDR2 FYNNEI, per germline. The CDR3 is CASEGQPNTEAFF. For the CDR3, the DNA is TGTGCCAGCGAGGGACAACCGAACACTGAAGCTTTCTTT.

The chain recombines TRBV28 with TRBJ1-5; TRBD1 might be the D (5 bases). Per the germline V gene, CDR1 is MDHEN and CDR2 is SYDVKM. This CDR3 is built from 17 residues. The V end lost 6 bases, the J end lost 1 base, and 19 bases lay between the germline ends. DNA of the CDR3: TGTGCCAGCAGGACGGGACTGAAGAGAAAGAGCAATCAGCCCCAGCATTTT. The encoded protein is CASRTGLKRKSNQPQHF.

The V call is TRBV28, the J call TRBJ2-5; 9 bases align to TRBD1. The last part of the DNA fits TRBJ2-7 better; the J call may be wrong. This CDR3 is built from 16 residues. Germline V gives CDR1 MDHEN, CDR2 SYDVKM. The CDR3 protein is CASSERRDRALYEQYF. CDR3 DNA: TGTGCCAGCAGTGAACGCCGGGACAGGGCCCTCTACGAGCAGTACTTC.

This clone has a single count. The chain is built from TRBV28 and TRBJ2-5; D could derive from TRBD1 or TRBD2 (5 bases each). The CDR3 has 16 residues. Germline lookup yields CDR1 MDHEN and CDR2 SYDVKM. The germline V and J ends were trimmed by 3 bases and 0 bases, with 14 bases remaining between them. The CDR3 is CASSLAGATYQETQYF. The CDR3 coding sequence is TGTGCCAGCAGTTTGGCCGGGGCTACGTACCAAGAGACCCAGTACTTC.

The chain uses TRBV28 and TRBJ1-5; TRBD1 matches 8 bases. The germline gives CDR1 MDHEN, CDR2 SYDVKM. The V gene end was trimmed by 8 bases and the J gene end by 5 bases; junction bases not matched to a gene: 8. The CDR3 runs to 14 residues. The chain's CDR3 is CASSAGGGYQPQHF. The CDR3 region has the DNA TGTGCCAGCTCAGCAGGGGGCGGGTATCAGCCCCAGCATTTT.

V gene TRBV12-5 combines with J gene TRBJ2-5; TRBD1 matches at 8 bases. With V trimmed by 1 base and J by 1 base, 2 bases remained unmatched. This CDR3 contains 15 residues. Per germline, CDR1 LGHNT and CDR2 FRNRAP. The CDR3 nucleotides are TGTGCTAGTGGTTTGGCCGGACAGGGCCAAGAGACCCAGTACTTC. It codes for CASGLAGQGQETQYF.

The chain joins TRBV29-1 to TRBJ1-5; possible D gene TRBD1, 6 bases. The CDR3 is 14 residues long. The V and J ends lost 7 bases and 4 bases respectively, with 17 bases between them. Germline CDR1 is SQVTM and CDR2 is ANQGSEA. The CDR3 reads CSGLGQRPNQPQHF. CDR3 in DNA: TGCAGCGGACTTGGACAGAGACCTAATCAGCCCCAGCATTTT.

This clone has more than one count but fewer than ten. This sequence joins TRBV5-1 and TRBJ1-5; D possibly corresponds to TRBD1 (5 bases). V gave up 1 base and J gave up 2 bases, with 13 bases separating them. From germline, CDR1 is SGHRS and CDR2 YFSETQ. This CDR3 region has 16 residues. The CDR3 DNA is TGCGCCAGCAGCTTGCATAGGGGAAGGGGCAATCAGCCCCAGCATTTT. Translating gives CASSLHRGRGNQPQHF.

The rearrangement uses TRBV2 and TRBJ2-7; 9 bases are a match to TRBD2. Germline V gene lookup returns CDR1 SNHLY and CDR2 FYNNEI. After removal of 1 base from V and 5 bases from J, the junction contained 6 bases not matched to a gene. CDR3 length: 15 residues. The chain's CDR3 is CASSEEAGGPHEQYF. CDR3 DNA: TGTGCCAGCAGTGAAGAAGCGGGAGGCCCCCACGAGCAGTACTTC.

The J gene is TRBJ2-1, the V gene TRBV2; a possible D gene is TRBD2 (5 bases). CDR3 length: 15 amino acids. CDR1 is SNHLY and CDR2 is FYNNEI in the germline V gene. The germline V and J ends were trimmed by 3 bases and 2 bases, with 11 bases remaining between them. DNA for the CDR3: TGTGCCAGCAGTGATGAGGGTTCGCCCTACAATGAGCAGTTCTTC. Translated, it gives CASSDEGSPYNEQFF.

This chain joins TRBV7-9 and TRBJ2-2, with D possibly called TRBD1 or TRBD2 (5 bases each). Trimming took 4 bases from V and 2 from J, leaving 14 bases between them. The CDR3 sequence is 16 residues long. Per the germline V gene, CDR1 is SEHNR and CDR2 is FQNEAQ (reference sequence). CDR3 amino acids: CASSSSGTGNTGELFF. DNA for the CDR3: TGTGCCAGCAGCTCCTCCGGGACGGGAAACACCGGGGAGCTGTTTTTT.

V is TRBV7-9 and J is TRBJ1-2; 8 nucleotides align to TRBD1. The CDR3 length is 15 residues. V lost 6 bases and J lost 4; bases outside the gene matches: 10. The V gene's germline CDR1 is SEHNR and CDR2 FQNEAQ (reference sequence). The CDR3 coding sequence is TGTGCCAGCAGTCGTAGAGGGACAGGCCTCTATGGCTACACCTTC. Its translation is CASSRRGTGLYGYTF.

The CDR3: CASGREGGTGELFF. For the CDR3, the DNA is TGTGCCAGCGGGCGGGAGGGTGGAACCGGGGAGCTGTTTTTT. V usage is TRBV2 and J usage is TRBJ2-2, with TRBD2 matching over 9 bases. This CDR3 is built from 14 residues. Germline V gene sequence: CDR1 SNHLY, CDR2 FYNNEI. V shed 8 bases, J shed 5 bases, and the junction held 6 bases outside the gene matches. The variable domain in full, with the rest retrieved from reference TRBV2 and TRBJ2-2, is EPEVTQTPSHQVTQMGQEVILRCVPISNHLYFYWYRQILGQKVEFLVSFYNNEISEKSEIFDDQFSVERPDGSNFTLKIRSTKLEDSAMYFCASGREGGTGELFFGEGSRLTVL.